This T cell receptor beta chain was identified during a study of chemoradiotherapy in HPV16-positive cancers (dated by TCRdb to 2022 to 2024). Background for the entire study: Candidate HPV-specific T-cell clones and common TCR motifs were defined through functional T-cell assays on cells from a couple of HPV16-positive patients. The candidate HPV-specific TCRs and motifs were then tracked in TCR repertoires from under 100 patients with HPV-related cancers. The study set out to ask whether T-cell immunity against the HPV oncoproteins E6 and E7 changes over the course of chemoradiotherapy and whether that immunity affects survival.

The germline V gene (reference sequence) sets CDR1 to LNHDA and CDR2 to SQIVND. A distance of 10 bases separates the germline ends of V and J, which lose 3 bases and 4 bases respectively. Reading from cysteine to phenylalanine, the CDR3 counts 14 amino acids. Only the CDR3 portion is preserved as DNA: 42 bases, with reading frame beginning at the first base. Repertoires were sampled multiple times during chemoradiotherapy, which allowed clonal expansion in the tumor microenvironment to be followed. Library preparation was by the immunoSEQ multiplex PCR assay. This is the immuneACCESS table as TCRdb keeps it, with only in-frame sequences that have V and J called. A part of the clones is gone; compared with another copy, unresolved V genes explain less than half, and the rest is unexplained. This sample gives fewer than 15,000 clones in total; just over 85% of them show up just once. Roughly 3.6% of the sample rests with the top ten.

About this clone: The specificity of this receptor is unknown. Base qualities are not provided; no much larger clone lies one nucleotide away.

Paper-wide results and their limitations: Expansion of candidate HPV-specific clones and E7-related TCR motifs was observed in the tumor microenvironment during treatment, whereas no such expansion was observed for non-HPV-specific T cells. Improved recurrence-free survival in HPV16-positive patients was associated with expansion of HPV-responsive T cells during chemoradiotherapy. The functional definition of HPV-specific T cells was derived from only a couple of HPV16-positive patients, and the survival association was reported for HPV16-positive patients.

This sample comprised blood, obtained from a patient who underwent chemoradiotherapy. The receptor comes from a human donor with HPV-associated anogenital cancer. Here the chain combines TRBV19 and TRBJ2-1, with TRBD1 as a weak D call on 6 bases. CDR3 region: CASSILGQYNEQFF. The nucleotides read TGTGCCAGTAGTATCCTCGGACAGTACAATGAGCAGTTCTTC. The full variable domain, with segments outside the CDR3 supplied by the reference TRBV19 and TRBJ2-1 proteins, appears as DGGITQSPKYLFRKEGQNVTLSCEQNLNHDAMYWYRQDPGQGLRLIYYSQIVNDFQKGDIAEGYSVSREKKESFPLTVTSAQKNPTAFYLCASSILGQYNEQFFGPGTRLTVL.